The 10 T cell receptor beta chains below come from one sample, sequenced in a study of human T cells and chemical hapten exposure. TCRdb itself ran the RACE reads through MiXCR, one entry per CDR3 protein. The table lists roughly 110,000 distinct CDR3 sequences, around 12% of them singletons. The time point: pre-sensitization, week 0. Indicated treatment: therapeutic diphenylcyclopropenone sensitization with weekly scalp DPC. The source material was whole blood, sampled in connection with sensitization to the hapten diphenylcyclopropenone (DPC). All receptors come from a woman in her forties or fifties with alopecia areata. Some clones in this sample may be carry-over from other donors' samples.

This clonotype was detected only a few times. This chain joins TRBV11-2 and TRBJ2-5; D ambiguous. V lost 1 base and J lost 1, with 4 bases in between. The CDR3 covers 13 residues. Germline V gives CDR1 SGHAT, CDR2 FQNNGV. CDR3 amino acids: CASSLGFQETQYF. The DNA for the CDR3 is TGTGCCAGCAGCTTAGGTTTCCAAGAGACCCAGTACTTC.

This clonotype was counted only a few times. V is TRBV12-3 or TRBV12-4 and J is TRBJ1-2; D not certain. The CDR3 totals 13 residues. Trimming left V 6 bases short and J 4 bases short, with 12 bases between. The CDR3 region has the DNA TGTGCCAGCAGCCAGCGATTTAGCTATGGCTACACCTTC. Amino acids: CASSQRFSYGYTF.

Ten or more counts support this clonotype. The genes are TRBV20-1 and TRBJ2-1; 13 nucleotides match TRBD2. The CDR3 runs 17 residues. Looked up from germline, CDR1 is DFQATT and CDR2 is SNEGSKA (reference sequence). Germline trimming cut 3 bases from V and 2 bases from J; bases unmatched to any gene: 7. The CDR3 spells CSARATSGRSAYNEQFF. CDR3 bases: TGCAGTGCTAGGGCGACTAGCGGGAGGTCAGCCTACAATGAGCAGTTCTTC.

This clonotype was counted many times. The V call is TRBV6-4, the J call TRBJ1-1, with TRBD1 identical over 10 bases. Per the germline V gene, CDR1 is MRHNA and CDR2 is SNTAGT. Trimming removed 6 bases from V and 4 bases from J; junction bases left unmatched: 5. The CDR3 totals 14 residues. CDR3 sequence: CASRSRDRGTEAFF. CDR3 nucleotides: TGTGCCAGCAGATCAAGGGACAGGGGCACTGAAGCTTTCTTT.

This clonotype was seen a handful of times. V usage is TRBV28 and J usage is TRBJ2-3; D remains ambiguous. V was trimmed by 8 bases and J by 5 bases, leaving 14 bases between them. CDR3 length equals 13 residues. Germline V gene data show CDR1 as MDHEN and CDR2 as SYDVKM. DNA for the CDR3: TGTGCCAGCTTAACACTCAACGGAGATACGCAGTATTTT. It specifies CASLTLNGDTQYF.

This clonotype was seen more than once but under ten times. The chain links TRBV6-5 to TRBJ2-1; D ambiguous. Per germline, CDR1 MNHEY and CDR2 SVGAGI. V was trimmed by 6 bases and J by 10 bases, leaving 13 bases between them. The CDR3 runs 12 residues. The CDR3 region is CASRQSYGEQFF. CDR3 in DNA: TGTGCCAGCAGGCAGAGTTACGGAGAGCAGTTCTTC.

This chain joins TRBV20-1 and TRBJ2-7, with 7 bases lining up with TRBD1. From germline, CDR1 is DFQATT and CDR2 SNEGSKA (reference sequence). The V gene end was trimmed by 0 bases and the J gene end by 2 bases; junction bases not matched to a gene: 7. The CDR3 runs 15 residues. The CDR3 nucleotides read TGCAGTGCTAGAGATCGGCGGCAGGGGGCCTACGAGCAGTACTTC. Translation: CSARDRRQGAYEQYF.

This clonotype was seen a handful of times. This chain connects TRBV6-2 or TRBV6-3 to TRBJ2-5, with TRBD2 matching over 13 bases. V shed 6 bases and J 7 bases; nucleotides not matched to a gene: 11. CDR1 and CDR2 (germline): MNHEY, SVGEGT. The CDR3 extends over 16 amino acids. The DNA for the CDR3 is TGTGCCAGCAGACGGACTAGCGGGGGAGCCGGGGGGACCCAGTACTTC. This codes for CASRRTSGGAGGTQYF.

This clonotype appeared a few times. The CDR3 reads CASSQVDSLTYEQYF. The CDR3 coding sequence is TGCGCCAGCAGCCAAGTCGACAGCCTCACGTACGAGCAGTACTTC. The gene calls are TRBV4-1 and TRBJ2-7, with D perhaps TRBD1 (5 bases). Germline lookup yields CDR1 MGHRA and CDR2 YSYEKL. Trimming stripped 1 base from V and 4 bases from J, with 14 bases between. CDR3 length equals 15 residues.

The gene calls are TRBV28 and TRBJ1-5; no definite D call. The V end lost 5 bases, the J end lost 6 bases, and 14 bases lay between the germline ends. This CDR3 spans 14 amino acids. Germline V lookup: CDR1 MDHEN, CDR2 SYDVKM. CDR3 nucleotides: TGTGCCAGCAGTAAACACCCCCGGGGTCAGCCCCAGCATTTT. This encodes CASSKHPRGQPQHF.